This record looks at one T cell receptor beta chain sequence and its context. Its target is not known. The ends lost 1 base at V and 3 bases at J; junction bases unmatched: 4. CDR3 length: 15 amino acids. Germline-derived CDR1 and CDR2 are SGHRS and YFSETQ. Use of 60 Vbeta and 13 Jbeta primers characterized the PCR. Profiling relied on immunoSEQ multiplex PCR, and the TCRdb table lists in-frame clones only, not all of them. The sample includes approximately 92,000 clones, 69% of them seen just once. These data are taken from a study of cytomegalovirus exposure and HLA in healthy donors. On the study more broadly: Most genotyped donors, roughly 83% of some 400, had Caucasian-associated genetic ancestry.

Whole-study findings and limits: In vitro confirmation showed a few CMV-associated chains to be CMV antigen specific. Analyses of presence/absence relied on an assumption of roughly uniform sequencing depth across donors. HLA alleles showed associations with some 15,000 TCR beta sequences in a later analysis, at a 0.05 false discovery rate.

The sample taken for sequencing was PBMCs. The receptor was derived from a man in his forties or fifties in good health and CMV-seronegative. This chain joins TRBV5-1 and TRBJ1-2; 9 bases are a match to TRBD1. The CDR3 sequence is CASSLTGQGDYGYTF. The CDR3 coding sequence is TGCGCCAGCAGCTTGACGGGACAGGGCGACTATGGCTACACCTTC.